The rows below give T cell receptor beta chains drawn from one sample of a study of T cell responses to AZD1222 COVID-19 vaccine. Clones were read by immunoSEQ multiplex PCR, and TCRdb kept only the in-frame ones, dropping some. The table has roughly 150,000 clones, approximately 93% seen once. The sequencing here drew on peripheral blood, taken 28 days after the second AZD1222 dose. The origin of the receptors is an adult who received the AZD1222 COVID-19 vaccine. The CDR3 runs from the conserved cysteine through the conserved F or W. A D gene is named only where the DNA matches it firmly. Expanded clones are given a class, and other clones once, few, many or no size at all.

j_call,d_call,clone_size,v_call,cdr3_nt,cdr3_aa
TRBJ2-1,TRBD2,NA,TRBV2,TGTGCCAGCAGTGGACTAGCGGGGGGGCCTCGGAAGGGGTTCTTC,CASSGLAGGPRKGFF
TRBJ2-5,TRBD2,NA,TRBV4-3,TGCGCCAGCAGCCAAGATTGGGCTAGCGGAGGGGAGACCCAGTACTTC,CASSQDWASGGETQYF
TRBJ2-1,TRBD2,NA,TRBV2,TGTGCCAGCGGAGCGGGAGTGGATTACAATGAGCAGTTCTTC,CASGAGVDYNEQFF
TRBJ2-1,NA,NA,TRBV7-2,TGTGCCAGCAGCTCACTCGTCGGGAGCACTGAGCAGTTCTTC,CASSSLVGSTEQFF
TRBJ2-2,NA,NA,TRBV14,TGTGCCAGCAGCCATCGGCCAGGGCCGTACGGGGAGCTGTTTTTT,CASSHRPGPYGELFF
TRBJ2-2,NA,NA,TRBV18,TGTGCCAGCTCCACAAGGTCTCCTTCGGGTGGCGCGAACACCGGGGAGCTGTTTTTT,CASSTRSPSGGANTGELFF
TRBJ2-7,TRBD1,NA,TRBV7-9,TGTGCCAGCAGCTCCCGGGACAGGGTTAATTACGAGCAGTACTTC,CASSSRDRVNYEQYF
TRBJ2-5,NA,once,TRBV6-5,TGTGCCACCCCGAGGTCGGACCAAGAGACCCAGTACTTC,CATPRSDQETQYF
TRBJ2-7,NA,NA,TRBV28,TGTGCCAGCAGCCCCAGTTTGAACAGGGGAGGCTACGAGCAGTACTTC,CASSPSLNRGGYEQYF
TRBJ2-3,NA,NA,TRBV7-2,TGTGCCAGCAGCTTAGTACGCACAGATACGCAGTATTTT,CASSLVRTDTQYF
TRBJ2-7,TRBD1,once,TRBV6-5,TGTGCCAGCAGGCCGACAGGGGACGGATACGAGCAGTACTTC,CASRPTGDGYEQYF
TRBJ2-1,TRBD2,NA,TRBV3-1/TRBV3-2,TGTGCCAGCAGCCAAGAGAGCGGGAGTTACAATGAGCAGTTCTTC,CASSQESGSYNEQFF
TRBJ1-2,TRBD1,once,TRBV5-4,TGTGCCAGCAGCACCGACAGGGGAGACTATGGCTACACCTTC,CASSTDRGDYGYTF
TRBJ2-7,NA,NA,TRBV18,TGTGCCAGCTCCCCGAGGCGGGACGACGAGCAGTACTTC,CASSPRRDDEQYF
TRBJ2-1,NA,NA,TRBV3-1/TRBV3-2,TGTGCCAGCAGCCAAGGGGGACCTGAGCAGTTCTTC,CASSQGGPEQFF
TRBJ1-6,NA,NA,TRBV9,TGTGCCAGCAGCGTAGCGGTAGGGATTGGGTCACCCCTCCACTTT,CASSVAVGIGSPLHF
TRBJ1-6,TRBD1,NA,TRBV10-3,TGTGCCATCTCCGGAGGACAGGATAATTCACCCCTCCACTTT,CAISGGQDNSPLHF
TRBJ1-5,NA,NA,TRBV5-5,TGTGCCAGCAGCCAAGAAAGCAATCAGCCCCAGCATTTT,CASSQESNQPQHF
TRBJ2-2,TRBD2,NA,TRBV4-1,TGCGCCAGCAGCCTCGTCGCGGGGGGGTCCGGGGAGCTGTTTTTT,CASSLVAGGSGELFF
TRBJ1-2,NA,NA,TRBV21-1,TGTGCCAGCAGCTTACAGGGGCGCGACTATGGCTACACCTTC,CASSLQGRDYGYTF
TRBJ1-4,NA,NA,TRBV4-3,TGCGCCAGCAGCCAAGATCGGTTTTCGATTAATGAAAAACTGTTTTTT,CASSQDRFSINEKLFF
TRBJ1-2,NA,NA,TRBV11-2,NA,CASSFWPRGRNYGYTF
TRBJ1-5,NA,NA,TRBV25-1,TGTGCCAGCAGTCTAGACAGCAATCAGCCCCAGCATTTT,CASSLDSNQPQHF
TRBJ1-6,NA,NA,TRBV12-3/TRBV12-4,TGTGCCAGCAGACAGACTAATTCACCCCTCCACTTT,CASRQTNSPLHF
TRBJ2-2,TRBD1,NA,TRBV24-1,TGTGCCACCAGTGATTTCTTGGACAGGTCGGGAACCGGGGAGCTGTTTTTT,CATSDFLDRSGTGELFF
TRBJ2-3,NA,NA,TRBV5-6,TGTGCCAGCAGCGCTACCCATTCAGATACGCAGTATTTT,CASSATHSDTQYF
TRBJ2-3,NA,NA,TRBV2,TGTGCCAGCCTAAGGGAGAGGAGCACAGATACGCAGTATTTT,CASLRERSTDTQYF
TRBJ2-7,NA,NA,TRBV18,TGTGCCAGCTCACCAGGGTTAAGCTACGAGCAGTACTTC,CASSPGLSYEQYF
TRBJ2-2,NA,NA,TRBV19,TGTGCCAGTAGTATTGGGACAAACACCGGGGAGCTGTTTTTT,CASSIGTNTGELFF
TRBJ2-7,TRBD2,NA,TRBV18,TGTGCCAGCTCACCTGATAAGGTCGGGGGGGAGCAGTACTTC,CASSPDKVGGEQYF
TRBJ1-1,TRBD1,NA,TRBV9,TGTGCCAGCAGCGTAGGGGGACAGCGGGGCACTGAAGCTTTCTTT,CASSVGGQRGTEAFF
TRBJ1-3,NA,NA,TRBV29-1,TGCAGCGTTGGTGGCTCTGGAAACACCATATATTTT,CSVGGSGNTIYF
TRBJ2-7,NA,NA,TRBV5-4,TGTGCCAGCAGCGCCCGGATGGTAGGAGAGCAGTACTTC,CASSARMVGEQYF
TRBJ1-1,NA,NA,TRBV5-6,TGTGCCAGCAGCTTGCGGTATGAAGCTTTCTTT,CASSLRYEAFF
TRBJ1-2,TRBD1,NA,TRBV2,TGTGCCAGCAGCTATACGACAGGGGGCTACACCTTC,CASSYTTGGYTF
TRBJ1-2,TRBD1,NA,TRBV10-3,TGTGCCATCAGTGGGGGACAGAACTATGGCTACACCTTC,CAISGGQNYGYTF
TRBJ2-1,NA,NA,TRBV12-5,TGTGCTAGTGGTAAATCCCCCCAAGGCTGGGAACCACCACCCAGCTCCTACAATGAGCAGTTCTTC,CASGKSPQGWEPPPSSYNEQFF
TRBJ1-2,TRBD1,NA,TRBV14,TGTGCCAGCAGCCAAGAAGAGGCAGGGGGCCACTATGGCTACACCTTC,CASSQEEAGGHYGYTF
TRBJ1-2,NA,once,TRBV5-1,TGCGCCAGCAGCTCGGAGGGTCGTTGGTATGGCTACACCTTC,CASSSEGRWYGYTF
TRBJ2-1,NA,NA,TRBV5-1,TGCGCCAGCAGTCCCGCAGTGGGGGGGCAGCATGAGCAGTTCTTC,CASSPAVGGQHEQFF
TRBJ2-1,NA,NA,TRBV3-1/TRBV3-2,TGTGCCAGCAGCCAAGGGGGACCCTCCTACAATGAGCAGTTCTTC,CASSQGGPSYNEQFF
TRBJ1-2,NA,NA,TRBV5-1,TGCGCCAGCAGGCTGACAGATCGCTACACCTTC,CASRLTDRYTF
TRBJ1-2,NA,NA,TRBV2,TGTGCCAGCAGGGGGGGACATTTCTATGGCTACACCTTC,CASRGGHFYGYTF
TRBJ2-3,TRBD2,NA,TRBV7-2,TGTGCCAGCAGCTTGGGACTATATGGTACGCAGTATTTT,CASSLGLYGTQYF
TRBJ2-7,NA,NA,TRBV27,TGTGCCAGCAGCAGAACTTGGGCAGGGATGCACGAGCAGTACTTC,CASSRTWAGMHEQYF
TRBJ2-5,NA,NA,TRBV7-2,TGTGCCAGCAGCTTAAGTGGGGGCCGTGAGACCCAGTACTTC,CASSLSGGRETQYF
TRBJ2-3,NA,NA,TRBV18,TGTGCCAGCTCACCACCGTCACGGGACTTCACAGATACGCAGTATTTT,CASSPPSRDFTDTQYF
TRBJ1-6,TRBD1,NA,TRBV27,TGTGCCAGCAGTTTAGTCTTGGGACAGGACAGCTCCTATAATTCACCCCTCCACTTT,CASSLVLGQDSSYNSPLHF